The next 8 T cell receptor beta chains were all read from a single sample in a study of T cell changes during pregnancy in multiple sclerosis. Libraries were prepared by immunoSEQ multiplex PCR; TCRdb keeps only in-frame clonotypes and omits some of them. Of around 42,000 clones in the sample, 80% to 90% were seen once. The sequences come from peripheral blood, collected in the first trimester of pregnancy. The receptors originated from a female donor in good health, enrolled as a control in a pregnancy study.

The chain recombines TRBV30 with TRBJ1-5, with a weak D call TRBD1 (6 bases). Trimming took off 8 bases at V and 2 bases at J, with 16 bases between the two ends. This CDR3 contains 14 residues. Per the germline V gene, CDR1 is GTSNPN and CDR2 is SVGIG (reference sequence). The CDR3 coding sequence is TGTGCCCTTAAAACAGGGAACGGCAATCAGCCCCAGCATTTT. This translates into CALKTGNGNQPQHF.

This rearrangement joins TRBV2 to TRBJ1-5; D is uncertain. CDR3 length equals 14 residues. Trimming pared 6 bases from V and 2 bases from J, leaving 11 bases between. Germline V gene sequence: CDR1 SNHLY, CDR2 FYNNEI. The CDR3 DNA sequence: TGTGCCAGCAGGGGCCCGGCCGGCAATCAGCCCCAGCATTTT. Translated, it gives CASRGPAGNQPQHF.

This rearrangement joins TRBV2 to TRBJ2-1; 7 bases are shared with TRBD1. The length of the CDR3 is 16 residues. Germline V gives CDR1 SNHLY, CDR2 FYNNEI. V lost 4 bases and J lost 6; bases outside the gene matches: 12. As DNA, the CDR3 is TGTGCCAGCAGTGTGACCCCCGGGACAGTGCCCAATGAGCAGTTCTTC. Protein: CASSVTPGTVPNEQFF.

Regarding this clone: Mismatch with germline at one junction end may stem from a read error. The chain is built from TRBV30 and TRBJ1-6; 9 positions match TRBD1. The CDR3 totals 17 residues. Per the germline V gene, CDR1 is GTSNPN and CDR2 is SVGIG (reference sequence). The CDR3 DNA reads TGTGCCTGGAGTTCGGGACAGGGATTCTCCTCTAATTCACCCCTCCACTTT. Translation gives CAWSSGQGFSSNSPLHF.

CDR3 sequence: CASTTGDEQFF. The DNA for the CDR3 is TGTGCCAGCACCACCGGAGATGAGCAGTTCTTC. This rearrangement joins TRBV27 to TRBJ2-1, with D unclear. The CDR3 covers 11 residues. Trimming shortened V by 7 bases and J by 8 bases, and 9 bases separated the two germline ends. Germline values: CDR1 MNHEY, CDR2 SMNVEV (reference sequence).

The chain is built from TRBV7-6 and TRBJ1-3; D is ambiguous. With 4 bases removed from V and 0 bases from J, the gap between germline ends came to 10 bases. The CDR3 spans 15 residues. Germline CDR1 reads SGHVS; CDR2 reads FNYEAQ. This chain's CDR3 is CASSSSSNSGNTIYF. CDR3 nucleotides: TGTGCCAGCAGCTCGAGTTCTAACTCTGGAAACACCATATATTTT.

DNA for the CDR3: TGTGCCAGCAGTGAAGACGCGGGAGGCCTCTACGAGCAGTACTTC. Protein: CASSEDAGGLYEQYF. The rearrangement uses TRBV2 and TRBJ2-5; 8 bases match TRBD2. The better agreement between TRBJ2-7 and the DNA end casts doubt on the J call. Germline CDR1 is SNHLY and CDR2 is FYNNEI. The CDR3 consists of 15 residues.

The chain uses TRBV19 and TRBJ2-7; TRBD1 might be the D (6 bases). The ends were cut back, 5 bases at V and 3 bases at J, with 11 bases in the middle. This CDR3 spans 13 amino acids. Germline-derived CDR1 and CDR2 are LNHDA and SQIVND (reference sequence). The CDR3, as DNA: TGTGCCAGTAGTCGGCAGGGGTACTACGAGCAGTACTTC. It specifies CASSRQGYYEQYF. The full variable domain, rest sourced from reference TRBV19 and TRBJ2-7, is DGGITQSPKYLFRKEGQNVTLSCEQNLNHDAMYWYRQDPGQGLRLIYYSQIVNDFQKGDIAEGYSVSREKKESFPLTVTSAQKNPTAFYLCASSRQGYYEQYFGPGTRLTVT.